The clone carrying this TCR beta chain was picked up a small number of times. This table comes from immunoSEQ multiplex PCR, and its TCRdb copy is limited to in-frame clones, with some not included. This sample yields 100,000 to 150,000 clones, of which around 80% are seen a single time; 17% belongs to the top ten. The sample is drawn from a study of blood T cell repertoires in COVID-19. Study information: The analysed material was cDNA or gDNA that came from T cells, B-cell-depleted T cells, or PBMCs.

Sequencing was done on a sample of peripheral blood. The origin of this receptor is a man aged 30 to 45 with COVID-19, enrolled during active disease.

This CDR3 is CASSSAGTGPYGYTF. DNA for the CDR3: TGTGCCAGCAGTTCCGCCGGGACAGGGCCCTATGGCTACACCTTC. The chain links TRBV28 to TRBJ1-2; 9 bases fit TRBD1. Germline lookup yields CDR1 MDHEN and CDR2 SYDVKM. Unmatched junction bases numbered 7, after V lost 4 bases and J lost 4 bases. CDR3 length: 15 amino acids.